This T cell receptor (beta chain) is drawn from a study of cytomegalovirus exposure and HLA in healthy donors. A note on this clone: The antigen is unknown.

The study ran its PCR with 60 Vbeta and 13 Jbeta primers. Data came from immunoSEQ multiplex PCR; TCRdb stores just in-frame clones and leaves some out. The sample holds about 120,000 clones, about 80% seen once. The CDR3 covers 15 residues. Germline V gene lookup returns CDR1 SGDLS and CDR2 YYNGEE. Unmatched junction bases numbered 6, after V lost 0 bases and J lost 4 bases. Study-wide results and limits: Most TCR sequences showed up rarely, but some public TCRs showed up in many donors. Listed as cytomegalovirus-associated were over 150 TCR beta chains.

The sample consisted of PBMCs. The TCR comes from a woman in her sixties or seventies in good health and CMV-seropositive. The chain uses TRBV9 and TRBJ2-7; 8 positions match TRBD2. The CDR3 nucleotides are TGTGCCAGCAGCGTAGGAGGGACTAGAGATTACGAGCAGTACTTC. This sequence encodes CASSVGGTRDYEQYF.